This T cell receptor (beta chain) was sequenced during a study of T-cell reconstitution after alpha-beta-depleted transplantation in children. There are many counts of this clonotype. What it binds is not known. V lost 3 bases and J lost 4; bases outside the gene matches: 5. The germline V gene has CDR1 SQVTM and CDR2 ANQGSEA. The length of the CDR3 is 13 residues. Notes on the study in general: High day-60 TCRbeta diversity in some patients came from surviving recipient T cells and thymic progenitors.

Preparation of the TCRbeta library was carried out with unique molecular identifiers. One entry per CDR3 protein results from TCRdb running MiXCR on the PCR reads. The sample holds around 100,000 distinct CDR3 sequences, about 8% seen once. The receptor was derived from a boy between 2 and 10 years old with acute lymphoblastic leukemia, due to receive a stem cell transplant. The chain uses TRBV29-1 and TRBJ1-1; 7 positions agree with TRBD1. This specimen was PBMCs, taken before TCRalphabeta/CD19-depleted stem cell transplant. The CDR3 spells CSVEDRLATEAFF. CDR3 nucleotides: TGCAGCGTTGAGGACAGGTTAGCCACTGAAGCTTTCTTT.